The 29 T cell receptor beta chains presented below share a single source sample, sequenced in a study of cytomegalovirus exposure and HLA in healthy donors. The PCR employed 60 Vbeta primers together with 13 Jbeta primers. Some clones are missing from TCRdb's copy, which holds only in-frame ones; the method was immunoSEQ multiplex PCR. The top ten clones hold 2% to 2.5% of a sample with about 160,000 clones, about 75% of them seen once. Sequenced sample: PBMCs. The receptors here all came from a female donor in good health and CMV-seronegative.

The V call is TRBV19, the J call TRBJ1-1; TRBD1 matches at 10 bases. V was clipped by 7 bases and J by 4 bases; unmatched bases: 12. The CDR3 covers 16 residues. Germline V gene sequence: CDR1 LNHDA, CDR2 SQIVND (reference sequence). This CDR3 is CASTVGTGALSTEAFF. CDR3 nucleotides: TGTGCCAGTACCGTGGGGACAGGGGCCTTGAGCACTGAAGCTTTCTTT.

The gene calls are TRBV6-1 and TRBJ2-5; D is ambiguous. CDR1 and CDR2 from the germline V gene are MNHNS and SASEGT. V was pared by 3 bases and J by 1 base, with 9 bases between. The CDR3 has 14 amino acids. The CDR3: CASSDYLVQETQYF. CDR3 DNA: TGTGCCAGCAGTGATTACCTAGTCCAAGAGACCCAGTACTTC.

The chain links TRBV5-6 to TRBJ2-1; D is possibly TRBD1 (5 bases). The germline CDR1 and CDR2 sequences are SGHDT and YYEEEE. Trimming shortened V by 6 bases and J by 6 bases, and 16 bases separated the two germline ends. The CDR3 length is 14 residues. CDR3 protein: CASTRVSSRNEQFF. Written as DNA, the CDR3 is TGTGCCAGCACCAGGGTCAGCAGCCGCAATGAGCAGTTCTTC.

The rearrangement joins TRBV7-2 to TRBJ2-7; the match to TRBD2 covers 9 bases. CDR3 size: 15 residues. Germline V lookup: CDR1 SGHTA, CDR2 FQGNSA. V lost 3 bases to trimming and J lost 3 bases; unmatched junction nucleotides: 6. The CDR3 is CASSLVAGGVYEQYF. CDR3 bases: TGTGCCAGCAGCTTGGTTGCGGGAGGGGTCTACGAGCAGTACTTC.

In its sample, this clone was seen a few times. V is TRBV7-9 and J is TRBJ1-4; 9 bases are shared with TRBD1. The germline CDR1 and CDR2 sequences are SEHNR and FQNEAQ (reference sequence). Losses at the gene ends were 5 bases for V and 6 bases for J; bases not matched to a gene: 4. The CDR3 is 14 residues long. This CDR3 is CASSRGQGDEKLFF. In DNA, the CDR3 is TGTGCCAGCAGCAGGGGACAGGGTGATGAAAAACTGTTTTTT.

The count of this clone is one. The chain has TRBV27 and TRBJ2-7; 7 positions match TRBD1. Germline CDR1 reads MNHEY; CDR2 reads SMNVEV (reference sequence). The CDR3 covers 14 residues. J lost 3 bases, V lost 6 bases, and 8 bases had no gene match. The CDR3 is CASSYLDRSYEQYF. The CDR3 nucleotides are TGTGCCAGCAGCTACCTGGACAGGAGCTACGAGCAGTACTTC.

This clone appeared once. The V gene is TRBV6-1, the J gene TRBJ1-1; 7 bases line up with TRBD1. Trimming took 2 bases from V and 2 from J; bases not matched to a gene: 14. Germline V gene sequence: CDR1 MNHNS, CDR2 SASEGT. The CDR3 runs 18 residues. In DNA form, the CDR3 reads TGTGCCAGCAGTGAATGGGGTTGGGCAGGGGGTCCTAACACTGAAGCTTTCTTT. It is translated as CASSEWGWAGGPNTEAFF.

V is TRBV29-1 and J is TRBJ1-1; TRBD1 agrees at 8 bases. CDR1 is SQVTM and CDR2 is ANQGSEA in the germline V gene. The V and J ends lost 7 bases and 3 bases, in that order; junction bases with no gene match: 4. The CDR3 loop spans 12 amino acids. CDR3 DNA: TGCAGCGGGGGGACAGGTGACACTGAAGCTTTCTTT. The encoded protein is CSGGTGDTEAFF.

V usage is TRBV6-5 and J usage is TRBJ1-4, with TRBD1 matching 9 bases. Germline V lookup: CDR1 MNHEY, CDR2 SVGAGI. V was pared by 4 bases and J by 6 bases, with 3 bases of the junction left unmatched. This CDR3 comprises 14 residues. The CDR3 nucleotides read TGTGCCAGCAGTTCCGGGACAGGGTATGAAAAACTGTTTTTT. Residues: CASSSGTGYEKLFF.

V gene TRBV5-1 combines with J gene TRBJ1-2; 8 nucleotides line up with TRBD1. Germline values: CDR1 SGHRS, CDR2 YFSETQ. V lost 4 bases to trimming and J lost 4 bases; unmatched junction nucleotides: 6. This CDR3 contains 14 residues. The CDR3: CASSPTGEGYGYTF. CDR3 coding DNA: TGCGCCAGCAGCCCGACAGGGGAGGGCTATGGCTACACCTTC.

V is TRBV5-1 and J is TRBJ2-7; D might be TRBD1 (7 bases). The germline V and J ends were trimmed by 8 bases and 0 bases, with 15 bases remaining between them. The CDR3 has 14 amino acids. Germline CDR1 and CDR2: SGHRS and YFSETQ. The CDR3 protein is CARTQGGSSYEQYF. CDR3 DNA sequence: TGCGCCAGGACTCAGGGGGGAAGCTCCTACGAGCAGTACTTC.

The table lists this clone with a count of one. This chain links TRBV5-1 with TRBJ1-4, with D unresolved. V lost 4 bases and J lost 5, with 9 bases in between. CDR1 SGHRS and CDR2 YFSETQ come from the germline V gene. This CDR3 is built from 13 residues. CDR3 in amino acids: CASSAYLNEKLFF. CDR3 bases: TGCGCCAGCAGCGCCTATTTAAATGAAAAACTGTTTTTT.

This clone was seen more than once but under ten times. The chain's CDR3 is CASSFTRDRANVLTF. The DNA of the CDR3 is TGTGCCAGCAGCTTCACCCGGGACAGGGCCAACGTCCTGACTTTC. This chain uses TRBV27 with TRBJ2-6; D possibly corresponds to TRBD1 (6 bases). From germline, CDR1 is MNHEY and CDR2 SMNVEV (reference sequence). This CDR3 comprises 15 residues. Trimming took 6 bases from V and 5 from J, leaving 14 bases between them.

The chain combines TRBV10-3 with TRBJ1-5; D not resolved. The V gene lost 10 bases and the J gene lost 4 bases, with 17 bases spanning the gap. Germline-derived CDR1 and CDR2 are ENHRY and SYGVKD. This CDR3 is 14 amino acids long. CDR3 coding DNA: TGTGCCAGCGGGCCGCCAACTACAAATCAGCCCCAGCATTTT. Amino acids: CASGPPTTNQPQHF.

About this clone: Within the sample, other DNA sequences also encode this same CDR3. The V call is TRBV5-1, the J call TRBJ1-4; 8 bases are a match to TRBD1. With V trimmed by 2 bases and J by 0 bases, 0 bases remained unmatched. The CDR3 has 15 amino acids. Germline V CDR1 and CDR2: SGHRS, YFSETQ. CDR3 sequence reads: CASSLQGATNEKLFF. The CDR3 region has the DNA TGCGCCAGCAGCTTACAGGGGGCAACTAATGAAAAACTGTTTTTT.

The CDR3 reads CASSLVGHSGNTIYF. DNA of the CDR3: TGTGCCAGCAGCTTAGTAGGACACTCTGGAAACACCATATATTTT. The V and J genes are TRBV11-2 and TRBJ1-3; tentative D call: TRBD1 (5 bases). CDR1 is SGHAT, CDR2 FQNNGV, per germline. Trimming pared 1 base from V and 0 bases from J, leaving 7 bases between. This CDR3 is built from 15 residues.

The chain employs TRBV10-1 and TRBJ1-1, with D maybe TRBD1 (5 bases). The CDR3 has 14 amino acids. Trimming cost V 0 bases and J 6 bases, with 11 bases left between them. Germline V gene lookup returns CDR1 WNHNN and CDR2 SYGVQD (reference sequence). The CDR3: CASSESRGIAEAFF. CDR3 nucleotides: TGCGCCAGCAGTGAGTCTAGGGGTATCGCTGAAGCTTTCTTT.

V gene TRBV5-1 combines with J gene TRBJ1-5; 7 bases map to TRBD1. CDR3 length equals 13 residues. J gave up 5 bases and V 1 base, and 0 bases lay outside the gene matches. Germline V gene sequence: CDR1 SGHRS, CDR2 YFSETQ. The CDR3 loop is CASSLQGDQPQHF. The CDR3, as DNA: TGCGCCAGCAGCTTGCAGGGGGATCAGCCCCAGCATTTT.

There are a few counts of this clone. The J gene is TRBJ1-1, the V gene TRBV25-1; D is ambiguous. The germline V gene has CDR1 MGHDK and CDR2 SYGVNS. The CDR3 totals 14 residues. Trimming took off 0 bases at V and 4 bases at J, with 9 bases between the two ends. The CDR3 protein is CASSEYAAGTEAFF. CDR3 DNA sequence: TGTGCCAGCAGTGAATATGCGGCTGGCACTGAAGCTTTCTTT.

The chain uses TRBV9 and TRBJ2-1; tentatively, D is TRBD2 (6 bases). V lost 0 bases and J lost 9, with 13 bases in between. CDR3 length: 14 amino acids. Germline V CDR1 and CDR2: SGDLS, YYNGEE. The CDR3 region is CASSVGLASSEQFF. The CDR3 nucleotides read TGTGCCAGCAGCGTAGGGCTAGCGAGTAGTGAGCAGTTCTTC.

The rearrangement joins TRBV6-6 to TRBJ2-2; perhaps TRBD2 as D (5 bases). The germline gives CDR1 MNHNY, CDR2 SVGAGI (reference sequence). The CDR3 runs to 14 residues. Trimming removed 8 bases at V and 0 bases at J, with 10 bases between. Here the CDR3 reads CASGRAANTGELFF. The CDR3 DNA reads TGTGCCAGCGGGAGAGCGGCGAACACCGGGGAGCTGTTTTTT.

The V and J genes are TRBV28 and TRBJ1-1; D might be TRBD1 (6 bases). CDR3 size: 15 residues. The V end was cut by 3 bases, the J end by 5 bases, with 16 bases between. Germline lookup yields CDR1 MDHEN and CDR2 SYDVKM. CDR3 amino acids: CASSFRGAVRTEAFF. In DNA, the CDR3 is TGTGCCAGCAGTTTTCGGGGGGCAGTGCGTACTGAAGCTTTCTTT.

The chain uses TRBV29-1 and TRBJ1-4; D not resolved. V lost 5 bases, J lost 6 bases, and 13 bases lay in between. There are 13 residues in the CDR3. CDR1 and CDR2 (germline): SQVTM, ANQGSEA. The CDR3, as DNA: TGCAGCGTTAGGAGGGAAGATCATGAAAAACTGTTTTTT. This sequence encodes CSVRREDHEKLFF.

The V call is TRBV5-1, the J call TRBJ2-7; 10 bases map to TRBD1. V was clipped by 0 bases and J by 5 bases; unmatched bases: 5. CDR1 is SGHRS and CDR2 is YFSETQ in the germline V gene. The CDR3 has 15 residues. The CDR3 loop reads CASSLAGQGVDEQYF. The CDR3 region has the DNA TGCGCCAGCAGCTTGGCAGGACAGGGGGTCGACGAGCAGTACTTC.

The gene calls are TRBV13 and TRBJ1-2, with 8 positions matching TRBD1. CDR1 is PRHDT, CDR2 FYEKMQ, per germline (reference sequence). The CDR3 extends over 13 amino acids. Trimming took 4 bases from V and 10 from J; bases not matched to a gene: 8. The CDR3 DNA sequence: TGTGCCAGCAGCTCCGGACAGGGTATCGACTACACCTTC. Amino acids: CASSSGQGIDYTF.

CDR3 amino acids: CASSFTVNTEAFF. The CDR3 DNA is TGTGCCAGCAGCTTTACGGTCAACACTGAAGCTTTCTTT. The J gene is TRBJ1-1, the V gene TRBV5-8; D call uncertain. Germline V gene lookup returns CDR1 SGHTS and CDR2 YDEGEE. This CDR3 is built from 13 residues. Trimming left V 2 bases short and J 2 bases short, with 7 bases between.

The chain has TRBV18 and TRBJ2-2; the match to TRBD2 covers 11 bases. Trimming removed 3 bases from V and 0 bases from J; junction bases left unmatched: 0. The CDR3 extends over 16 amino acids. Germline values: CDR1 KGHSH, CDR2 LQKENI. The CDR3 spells CASSPGLAANTGELFF. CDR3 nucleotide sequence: TGTGCCAGCTCACCGGGACTAGCGGCGAACACCGGGGAGCTGTTTTTT.

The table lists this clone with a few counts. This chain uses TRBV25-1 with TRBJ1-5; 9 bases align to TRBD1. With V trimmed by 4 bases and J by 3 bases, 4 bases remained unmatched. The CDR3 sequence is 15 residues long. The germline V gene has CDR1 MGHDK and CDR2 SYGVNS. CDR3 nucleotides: TGTGCCAGCAGTGCCGGGACAGGGTCCAATCAGCCCCAGCATTTT. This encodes CASSAGTGSNQPQHF.

DNA of the CDR3: TGTGCCAGCAGCTTATCTCACCGGGCCCCCTGGGAGAATGAGGCTGAAGCTTTCTTT. It is translated as CASSLSHRAPWENEAEAFF. This chain joins TRBV7-3 and TRBJ1-1; D gene uncertain. In germline, CDR1 is SGHTA, CDR2 FQGTGA. V lost 2 bases and J 6 bases, leaving 28 bases between the germline ends. CDR3 length: 19 residues.